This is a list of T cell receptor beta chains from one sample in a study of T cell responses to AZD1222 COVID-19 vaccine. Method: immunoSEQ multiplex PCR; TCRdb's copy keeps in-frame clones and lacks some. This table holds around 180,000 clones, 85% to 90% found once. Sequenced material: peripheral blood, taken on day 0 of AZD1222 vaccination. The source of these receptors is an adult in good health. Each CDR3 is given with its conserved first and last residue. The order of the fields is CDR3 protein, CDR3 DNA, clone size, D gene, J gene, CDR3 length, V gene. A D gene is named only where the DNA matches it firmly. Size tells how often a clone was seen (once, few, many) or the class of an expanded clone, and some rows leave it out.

cdr3_aa: CASSYVAGGNQPQHF
cdr3_nt: TGTGCCAGCAGTTACGTGGCAGGGGGAAATCAGCCCCAGCATTTT
clone_size: NA
d_call: TRBD1
j_call: TRBJ1-5
cdr3_length: 15
v_call: TRBV6-2/TRBV6-3

cdr3_aa: CASSHPGLAGREQYF
cdr3_nt: TGCGCCAGCAGCCACCCGGGACTAGCGGGACGCGAGCAGTACTTC
clone_size: NA
d_call: TRBD2
j_call: TRBJ2-7
cdr3_length: 15
v_call: TRBV4-1

cdr3_aa: CAGSPLGGSTGELFF
cdr3_nt: TGTGCCGGCAGCCCATTGGGGGGGAGCACCGGGGAGCTGTTTTTT
clone_size: NA
d_call: TRBD2
j_call: TRBJ2-2
cdr3_length: 15
v_call: TRBV7-8

cdr3_aa: CAWMIRENSPLHF
cdr3_nt: TGTGCCTGGATGATCAGGGAGAATTCACCCCTCCACTTT
clone_size: NA
d_call: NA
j_call: TRBJ1-6
cdr3_length: 13
v_call: TRBV30

cdr3_aa: CASSFSGGPGETQYF
cdr3_nt: TGTGCCAGCAGTTTTTCGGGGGGGCCGGGGGAGACCCAGTACTTC
clone_size: NA
d_call: TRBD2
j_call: TRBJ2-5
cdr3_length: 15
v_call: TRBV27

cdr3_aa: CASSPGPGYEQYF
cdr3_nt: TGTGCCAGCAGCCCGGGACCTGGATACGAGCAGTACTTC
clone_size: NA
d_call: NA
j_call: TRBJ2-7
cdr3_length: 13
v_call: TRBV7-9

cdr3_aa: CASSDTGYGYTF
cdr3_nt: TGTGCCAGCAGTGACACAGGGTATGGCTACACCTTC
clone_size: few
d_call: NA
j_call: TRBJ1-2
cdr3_length: 12
v_call: TRBV6-1

cdr3_aa: CASSRTSKTEAFF
cdr3_nt: TGTGCCAGCAGTCGGACTTCAAAAACTGAAGCTTTCTTT
clone_size: NA
d_call: NA
j_call: TRBJ1-1
cdr3_length: 13
v_call: TRBV6-5

cdr3_aa: CASRPRAGGMNTEAFF
cdr3_nt: TGCGCCAGCAGGCCCCGGGCAGGGGGTATGAACACTGAAGCTTTCTTT
clone_size: NA
d_call: TRBD1
j_call: TRBJ1-1
cdr3_length: 16
v_call: TRBV5-1

cdr3_aa: CASSLLTSGGPSTDTQYF
cdr3_nt: TGTGCCAGCAGCTTGCTGACTAGCGGGGGCCCTAGCACAGATACGCAGTATTTT
clone_size: NA
d_call: TRBD2
j_call: TRBJ2-3
cdr3_length: 18
v_call: TRBV5-6

cdr3_aa: CASSAGYSQPQHF
cdr3_nt: TGTGCCAGCTCAGCAGGGTATAGTCAGCCCCAGCATTTT
clone_size: NA
d_call: NA
j_call: TRBJ1-5
cdr3_length: 13
v_call: TRBV18

cdr3_aa: CASSQVVYRSYNEQFF
cdr3_nt: TGTGCCAGCAGCCAAGTGGTCTACCGCTCCTACAATGAGCAGTTCTTC
clone_size: NA
d_call: NA
j_call: TRBJ2-1
cdr3_length: 16
v_call: TRBV14

cdr3_aa: CSVRVHPYEQYF
cdr3_nt: TGCAGCGTGAGGGTCCATCCCTACGAGCAGTACTTC
clone_size: NA
d_call: NA
j_call: TRBJ2-7
cdr3_length: 12
v_call: TRBV29-1

cdr3_aa: CASSPYAGALTDTQYF
cdr3_nt: TGTGCCAGCAGCCCTTACGCCGGGGCCCTCACAGATACGCAGTATTTT
clone_size: NA
d_call: NA
j_call: TRBJ2-3
cdr3_length: 16
v_call: TRBV3-1/TRBV3-2

cdr3_aa: CSVELGSEKLFF
cdr3_nt: TGCAGCGTTGAGTTGGGAAGTGAAAAACTGTTTTTT
clone_size: NA
d_call: NA
j_call: TRBJ1-4
cdr3_length: 12
v_call: TRBV29-1

cdr3_aa: CASRPLGTDTQYF
cdr3_nt: TGTGCCAGCAGGCCATTGGGCACAGATACGCAGTATTTT
clone_size: once
d_call: NA
j_call: TRBJ2-3
cdr3_length: 13
v_call: TRBV6-6

cdr3_aa: CASSQGTANTEAFF
cdr3_nt: TGTGCCAGCAGTCAAGGGACAGCTAACACTGAAGCTTTCTTT
clone_size: NA
d_call: TRBD1
j_call: TRBJ1-1
cdr3_length: 14
v_call: TRBV28

cdr3_aa: CSVEGGPLRGAPYNEQFF
cdr3_nt: TGCAGCGTTGAGGGAGGCCCCCTTCGGGGAGCCCCCTACAATGAGCAGTTCTTC
clone_size: NA
d_call: NA
j_call: TRBJ2-1
cdr3_length: 18
v_call: TRBV29-1

cdr3_aa: CASSDTQGGVYGYTF
cdr3_nt: TGTGCCAGCAGCGACACCCAGGGAGGGGTCTATGGCTACACCTTC
clone_size: NA
d_call: NA
j_call: TRBJ1-2
cdr3_length: 15
v_call: TRBV6-5

cdr3_aa: CAWSVGKRRRAEAFF
cdr3_nt: TGTGCCTGGAGTGTCGGGAAGAGAAGACGTGCTGAAGCTTTCTTT
clone_size: NA
d_call: NA
j_call: TRBJ1-1
cdr3_length: 15
v_call: TRBV30

cdr3_aa: CASSLDSQETQYF
cdr3_nt: TGTGCCAGCAGCTTAGACAGCCAAGAGACCCAGTACTTC
clone_size: NA
d_call: NA
j_call: TRBJ2-5
cdr3_length: 13
v_call: TRBV7-9

cdr3_aa: CASTQRRRQGMNTEAFF
cdr3_nt: TGTGCCAGCACCCAGAGGCGGAGACAAGGGATGAACACTGAAGCTTTCTTT
clone_size: NA
d_call: NA
j_call: TRBJ1-1
cdr3_length: 17
v_call: TRBV2

cdr3_aa: CAWKRRDEQYF
cdr3_nt: TGTGCCTGGAAACGGAGGGACGAGCAGTACTTC
clone_size: few
d_call: NA
j_call: TRBJ2-7
cdr3_length: 11
v_call: TRBV30

cdr3_aa: CASSLVRTGYNEQYF
cdr3_nt: TGTGCCAGCAGCTTGGTTCGGACAGGGTATAACGAGCAGTACTTC
clone_size: few
d_call: TRBD1
j_call: TRBJ2-7
cdr3_length: 15
v_call: TRBV5-5

cdr3_aa: CASPAFLFEQYF
cdr3_nt: TGTGCCAGTCCGGCCTTCCTCTTCGAGCAGTACTTC
clone_size: NA
d_call: NA
j_call: TRBJ2-7
cdr3_length: 12
v_call: TRBV6-5

cdr3_aa: CASSSGTTSYEQYF
cdr3_nt: TGTGCCAGCAGCTCTGGGACAACCTCCTACGAGCAGTACTTC
clone_size: NA
d_call: NA
j_call: TRBJ2-7
cdr3_length: 14
v_call: TRBV9